Shown below are 18 T cell receptor beta chains from a single sample sequenced in a study of spatial heterogeneity in lung cancer. Indicated time point: sample taken at primary tumor resection. Study results and caveats: Tumoral mutation counts were tracked by counts of expanded intratumoral alpha and beta TCRs.

TCRdb re-derived calls from the 5' RACE reads in MiXCR, one entry per CDR3 protein. The sample contains about 160 distinct CDR3 sequences, about a fifth of which appear only once. Their recognized antigens are unknown. The sequencing here drew on lung tumor tissue, taken at surgery. These receptors all stem from a female donor with early-stage non-small cell lung cancer.

As regards this clonotype: Being off target in a library aimed at alpha chains, this beta chain has a size of little meaning. The chain recombines TRBV28 with TRBJ1-2; D gene ambiguous. Germline lookup yields CDR1 MDHEN and CDR2 SYDVKM. V gave up 5 bases and J gave up 6 bases, with 10 bases separating them. The CDR3 has 12 residues. This chain's CDR3 is CASSIHPDGYTF. The DNA for the CDR3 is TGTGCCAGCAGTATCCACCCGGATGGCTACACCTTC.

By proportion, this clonotype is large. This beta chain was picked up by a library intended for alpha chains and is off target, so its count carries little meaning. This rearrangement joins TRBV28 to TRBJ2-7; TRBD2 might be the D (5 bases). Trimming removed 6 bases from V and 5 bases from J, with 11 bases in between. Per germline, CDR1 MDHEN and CDR2 SYDVKM. The CDR3 has 12 residues. CDR3 region: CASRGPGDEQYF. The DNA for the CDR3 is TGTGCCAGCAGGGGCCCCGGGGACGAGCAGTACTTC.

This clonotype counts as large. The library was designed around alpha chains, so this beta chain is a stray read whose abundance carries little weight. This rearrangement joins TRBV4-3 to TRBJ1-4, with 8 positions matching TRBD1. The germline V gene encodes CDR1 LGHNA and CDR2 YSLEER. The CDR3 extends over 15 amino acids. J gave up 7 bases and V 1 base, and 5 bases lay outside the gene matches. The CDR3 DNA sequence: TGCGCCAGCAGCCAAGGAGGCAGGGGGCGTGAAAAACTGTTTTTT. It specifies CASSQGGRGREKLFF.

By sample share, this clonotype is hyperexpanded. Within a library made for alpha chains, this beta chain is off target, and its count is uninformative. The rearrangement links TRBV5-1 to TRBJ2-2; D could derive from TRBD1 or TRBD2 (5 bases each). Germline V gene lookup returns CDR1 SGHRS and CDR2 YFSETQ. Trimming left V 2 bases short and J 6 bases short, with 11 bases between. The CDR3 is 14 residues long. The CDR3 DNA is TGCGCCAGCAGCTTTACGGGGCTCCCCGGGGAGCTGTTTTTT. This translates into CASSFTGLPGELFF.

This clonotype was counted only a few times. Little can be read into the size of this beta chain, an off-target read in a library designed for alpha chains. V usage is TRBV6-5 and J usage is TRBJ1-4; tentative D call: TRBD1 (5 bases). Germline values: CDR1 MNHEY, CDR2 SVGAGI. V gave up 7 bases and J gave up 5 bases, with 14 bases separating them. The CDR3 runs to 14 residues. This CDR3 reads CASKVREVNEKLFF. In DNA form, the CDR3 reads TGTGCCAGCAAAGTCAGGGAGGTGAATGAAAAACTGTTTTTT.

This clonotype is judged large. Because this beta chain is a stray read in a library intended to capture alpha chains, its abundance should not be given much weight. The chain joins TRBV4-1 to TRBJ1-1; D is unclear. Trimming removed 1 base at V and 7 bases at J, with 10 bases between. Per the germline V gene, CDR1 is MGHRA and CDR2 is YSYEKL. The CDR3 totals 13 residues. CDR3 in DNA: TGCGCCAGCAGCCAAGGGGGAGGGATTGAAGCTTTCTTT. Translating it yields CASSQGGGIEAFF.

To note about this clonotype: As an off-target read in a library built for alpha chains, this beta chain has a frequency of little significance. V is TRBV27 and J is TRBJ1-6; D call uncertain. The V gene's germline CDR1 is MNHEY and CDR2 SMNVEV (reference sequence). The V gene lost 6 bases and the J gene lost 8 bases, with 11 bases spanning the gap. CDR3 length: 13 amino acids. CDR3 bases: TGTGCCAGCAGAGGGCCCGGGGATTCACCCCTCCACTTT. It specifies CASRGPGDSPLHF.

Regarding this clonotype: The size of this beta chain means little, since it is a stray read in a library made for alpha chains. V is TRBV29-1 and J is TRBJ2-3; TRBD1 matches at 10 bases. The V and J ends lost 7 bases and 6 bases, in that order; junction bases with no gene match: 7. Germline CDR1 is SQVTM and CDR2 is ANQGSEA. The length of the CDR3 is 13 residues. In nucleotides, the CDR3 is TGCAGCGCCACCGGGACAGGGGCGGATACGCAGTATTTT. Its protein product is CSATGTGADTQYF.

By sample share, this clonotype is large (0.1 to 1%). A library prepared for alpha chains yielded this beta chain as an off-target read; its size is of little meaning. The V and J genes are TRBV28 and TRBJ2-5; 11 bases line up with TRBD1. The CDR3 has 15 residues. J gave up 6 bases and V 8 bases, and 11 bases lay outside the gene matches. Per germline, CDR1 MDHEN and CDR2 SYDVKM. The CDR3 region has the DNA TGTGCCAGCCGTTGGAGGACAGGGGGCGAGAAGACCCAGTACTTC. This encodes CASRWRTGGEKTQYF.

Turning to this clonotype: A library made for alpha chains picked up this beta chain off target, so its size means little. The rearrangement links TRBV5-6 to TRBJ2-5, with D tentatively TRBD1 (6 bases). Deletions cut 4 bases from V and 3 bases from J, with 28 bases between. Germline CDR1 SGHDT, CDR2 YYEEEE. The CDR3 is 19 amino acids. The CDR3 sequence: CASSLKGLTGPFSEETQYF. CDR3 nucleotides: TGTGCCAGCAGCCTGAAGGGATTGACAGGCCCCTTCTCAGAAGAGACCCAGTACTTC.

This clonotype was observed a few times. This beta chain is off target for a library built for alpha chains, so its abundance means little. The V and J genes are TRBV4-3 and TRBJ1-3; D is unclear. The CDR3 loop spans 15 amino acids. The germline V and J ends were trimmed by 0 bases and 4 bases, with 10 bases remaining between them. Germline V gene lookup returns CDR1 LGHNA and CDR2 YSLEER. CDR3 DNA: TGCGCCAGCAGCCAAGATTTAAGAGTAGGAAACACCATATATTTT. It codes for CASSQDLRVGNTIYF.

This clonotype is large by share. Since the library was made to target alpha chains, this beta chain is a stray read and its abundance is not meaningful. The chain links TRBV29-1 to TRBJ2-6; D may be TRBD2 (6 bases). The CDR3 has 13 amino acids. V lost 6 bases and J 2 bases, leaving 8 bases between the germline ends. CDR1 is SQVTM, CDR2 ANQGSEA, per germline. CDR3 nucleotides: TGCAGCGTAAGGGAGGCTGGGGCCAACGTCCTGACTTTC. Protein: CSVREAGANVLTF.

Points on this clonotype: Within a library made for alpha chains, this beta chain is off target, and its count is uninformative. This rearrangement joins TRBV7-9 to TRBJ2-7; TRBD1 is a possible D gene (5 bases). Trimming removed 5 bases from V and 11 bases from J, with 16 bases in between. Germline values: CDR1 SEHNR, CDR2 FQNEAQ (reference sequence). The CDR3 has 12 residues. The CDR3 region has the DNA TGTGCCAGCAGCCTGACAAACTCCAGGGAGTACTTC. It translates to CASSLTNSREYF. Complete variable domain (other parts from reference TRBV7-9 and TRBJ2-7): DTGVSQNPRHKITKRGQNVTFRCDPISEHNRLYWYRQTLGQGPEFLTYFQNEAQLEKSRLLSDRFSAERPKGSFSTLEIQRTEQGDSAMYLCASSLTNSREYFGPGTRLTVT.

This clonotype has only a few counts. The size of this beta chain means little, since it is a stray read in a library made for alpha chains. The V gene is TRBV6-5, the J gene TRBJ2-3; 9 bases are a match to TRBD1. V lost 5 bases, J lost 1 base, and 1 base stayed unmatched. This CDR3 contains 14 residues. Looked up from germline, CDR1 is MNHEY and CDR2 is SVGAGI. CDR3 in amino acids: CASSRQGGTDTQYF. DNA of the CDR3: TGTGCCAGCAGTAGACAGGGGGGCACAGATACGCAGTATTTT.

On this clonotype itself: This beta chain was picked up by a library intended for alpha chains and is off target, so its count carries little meaning. The V and J genes are TRBV12-3 or TRBV12-4 and TRBJ2-1; 11 bases agree with TRBD2. The CDR3 extends over 13 amino acids. V was pared by 7 bases and J by 8 bases, with 4 bases of the junction left unmatched. The CDR3 DNA is TGTGCCAGCACCGGACTAGCGGGCGATGAGCAGTTCTTC. Protein product: CASTGLAGDEQFF.

This clonotype turned up a few times. This beta chain is a stray read from a library made for alpha chains; its abundance is not meaningful. The chain employs TRBV27 and TRBJ2-1, with TRBD1 matching over 8 bases. CDR1 and CDR2 (germline): MNHEY, SMNVEV (reference sequence). The J segment lost 8 bases and the V segment lost 3 bases, leaving 9 bases of the junction unmatched. This CDR3 is built from 15 residues. The CDR3 DNA is TGTGCCAGCAGTTTCATGGCGGCAGGGGGCCATGAGCAGTTCTTC. Translated: CASSFMAAGGHEQFF.

Judged by abundance, this clonotype is large. The size of this beta chain means little, since it is a stray read in a library made for alpha chains. The V call is TRBV7-9, the J call TRBJ2-1, with D perhaps TRBD1 (7 bases). Trimming shortened V by 7 bases and J by 2 bases, and 12 bases separated the two germline ends. The germline CDR1 and CDR2 sequences are SEHNR and FQNEAQ (reference sequence). The CDR3 covers 14 residues. CDR3 sequence: CASTRGTAYNEQFF. CDR3 nucleotide sequence: TGTGCCAGCACCCGGGGGACAGCCTACAATGAGCAGTTCTTC.

This clonotype is categorized as large. This beta chain was picked up by a library intended for alpha chains and is off target, so its count carries little meaning. The rearrangement links TRBV24-1 to TRBJ2-3, with TRBD2 identical over 7 bases. The ends lost 7 bases at V and 9 bases at J; junction bases unmatched: 12. Germline V gene data show CDR1 as KGHDR and CDR2 as SFDVKD. This CDR3 spans 14 amino acids. For the CDR3, the DNA is TGTGCCACCAGCTCCGGGGGGTACTCCCCAACGCAGTATTTT. This codes for CATSSGGYSPTQYF.